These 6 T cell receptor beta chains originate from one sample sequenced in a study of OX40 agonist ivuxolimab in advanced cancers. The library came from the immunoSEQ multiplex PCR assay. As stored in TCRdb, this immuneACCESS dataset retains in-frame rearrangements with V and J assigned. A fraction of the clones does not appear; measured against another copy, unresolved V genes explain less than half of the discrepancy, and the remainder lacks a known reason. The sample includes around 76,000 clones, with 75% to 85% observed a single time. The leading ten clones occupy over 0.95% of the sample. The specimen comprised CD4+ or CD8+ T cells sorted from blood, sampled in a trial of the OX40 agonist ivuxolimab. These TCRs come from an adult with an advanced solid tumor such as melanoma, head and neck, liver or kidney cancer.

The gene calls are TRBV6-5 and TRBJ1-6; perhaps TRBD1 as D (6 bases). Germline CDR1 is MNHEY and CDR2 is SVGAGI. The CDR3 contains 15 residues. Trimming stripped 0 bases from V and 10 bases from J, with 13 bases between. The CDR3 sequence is CASSYSGPGESPLHF. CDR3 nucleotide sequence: TGTGCCAGCAGTTACTCGGGGCCAGGGGAATCACCCCTCCACTTT.

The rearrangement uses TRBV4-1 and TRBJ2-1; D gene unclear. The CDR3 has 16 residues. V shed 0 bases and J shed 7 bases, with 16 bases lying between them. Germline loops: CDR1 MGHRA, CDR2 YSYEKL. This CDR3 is CASSQEETQIWNEQFF. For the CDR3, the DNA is TGCGCCAGCAGCCAAGAAGAGACACAGATCTGGAATGAGCAGTTCTTC.

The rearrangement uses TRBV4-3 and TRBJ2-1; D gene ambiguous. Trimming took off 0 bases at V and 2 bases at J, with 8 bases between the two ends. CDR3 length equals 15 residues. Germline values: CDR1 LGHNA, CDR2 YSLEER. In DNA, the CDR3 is TGCGCCAGCAGCCAAGATTACACGCCCTACAATGAGCAGTTCTTC. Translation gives CASSQDYTPYNEQFF.

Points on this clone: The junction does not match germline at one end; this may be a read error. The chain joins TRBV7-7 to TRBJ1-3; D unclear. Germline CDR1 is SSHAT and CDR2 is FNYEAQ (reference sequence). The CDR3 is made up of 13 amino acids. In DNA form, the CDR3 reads TGTGCTAGCAGTACCAGCTCTGGAAACACCATATATTTT. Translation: CASSTSSGNTIYF.

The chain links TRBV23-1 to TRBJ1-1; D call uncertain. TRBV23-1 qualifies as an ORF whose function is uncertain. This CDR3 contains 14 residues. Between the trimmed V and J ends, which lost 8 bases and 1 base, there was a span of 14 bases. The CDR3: CASPHSAENTEAFF. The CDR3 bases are TGCGCCAGCCCCCATTCAGCGGAGAACACTGAAGCTTTCTTT.

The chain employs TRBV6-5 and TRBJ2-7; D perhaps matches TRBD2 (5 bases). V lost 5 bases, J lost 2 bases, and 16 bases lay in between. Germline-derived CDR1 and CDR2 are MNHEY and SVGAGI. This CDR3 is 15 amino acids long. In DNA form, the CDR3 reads TGTGCCAGCAGTCCTGGCGCGGGCCCACCCTACGAGCAGTACTTC. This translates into CASSPGAGPPYEQYF.